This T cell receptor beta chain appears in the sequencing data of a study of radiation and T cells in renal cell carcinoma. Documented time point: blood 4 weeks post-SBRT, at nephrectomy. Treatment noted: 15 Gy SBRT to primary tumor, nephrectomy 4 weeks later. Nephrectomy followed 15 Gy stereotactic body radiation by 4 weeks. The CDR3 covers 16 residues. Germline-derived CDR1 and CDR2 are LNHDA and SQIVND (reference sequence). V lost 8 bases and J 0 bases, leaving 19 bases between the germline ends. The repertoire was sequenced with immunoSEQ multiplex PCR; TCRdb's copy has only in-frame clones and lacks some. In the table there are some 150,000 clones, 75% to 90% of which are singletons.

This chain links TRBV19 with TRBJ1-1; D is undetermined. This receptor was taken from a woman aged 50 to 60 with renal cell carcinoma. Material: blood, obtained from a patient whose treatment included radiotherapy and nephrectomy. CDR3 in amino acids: CASQSSHEAMNTEAFF. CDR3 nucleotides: TGTGCCAGTCAGTCGTCCCATGAGGCTATGAACACTGAAGCTTTCTTT.